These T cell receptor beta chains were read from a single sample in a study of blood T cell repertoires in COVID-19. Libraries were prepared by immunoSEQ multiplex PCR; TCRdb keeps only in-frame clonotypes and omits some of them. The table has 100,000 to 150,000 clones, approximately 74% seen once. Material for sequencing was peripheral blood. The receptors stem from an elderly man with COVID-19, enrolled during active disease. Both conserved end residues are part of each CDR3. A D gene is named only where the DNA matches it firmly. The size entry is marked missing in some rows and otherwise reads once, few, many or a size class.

CDR3nt: TGTGCCAGCAGCCCCGCCGCCGAGCGGCCGAACACCGGGGAGCTGTTTTTT
CDR3aa: CASSPAAERPNTGELFF
d_gene: NA
j_gene: TRBJ2-2
v_gene: TRBV21-1
abundance: few

CDR3nt: TGCAGTGCCCGAGTTAACTATGGCTACACCTTC
CDR3aa: CSARVNYGYTF
d_gene: NA
j_gene: TRBJ1-2
v_gene: TRBV20-1
abundance: NA

CDR3nt: TGTGCCAGCAGTTTATCCCCAGGGGAACTGCAAGAGACCCAGTACTTC
CDR3aa: CASSLSPGELQETQYF
d_gene: NA
j_gene: TRBJ2-5
v_gene: TRBV27
abundance: once

CDR3nt: TGTGCCATCAGTGACCCCACTAGCGGGAGGAACACAGATACGCAGTATTTT
CDR3aa: CAISDPTSGRNTDTQYF
d_gene: TRBD2
j_gene: TRBJ2-3
v_gene: TRBV10-3
abundance: NA

CDR3nt: TGTGCCAGCAGTTACTCGTATAGGGGCTCGGAGACCCAGTACTTC
CDR3aa: CASSYSYRGSETQYF
d_gene: NA
j_gene: TRBJ2-5
v_gene: TRBV6-5
abundance: NA

CDR3nt: TGTGCCAGCAGCGAGACAGGTGGAATGAACACTGAAGCTTTCTTT
CDR3aa: CASSETGGMNTEAFF
d_gene: NA
j_gene: TRBJ1-1
v_gene: TRBV6-5
abundance: NA

CDR3nt: TGTGCCAGCAGCTTAGCTCGGGACAATTTTTTTAATGAGCAGTTCTTC
CDR3aa: CASSLARDNFFNEQFF
d_gene: NA
j_gene: TRBJ2-1
v_gene: TRBV11-2
abundance: NA

CDR3nt: TGTGCCAGCAGTTTTGGAGGGAGGGCCGCTTTCTTT
CDR3aa: CASSFGGRAAFF
d_gene: NA
j_gene: TRBJ1-1
v_gene: TRBV28
abundance: NA

CDR3nt: TGTGCCAGCAGGGCGGGAGGAGGGACAGATACGCAGTATTTT
CDR3aa: CASRAGGGTDTQYF
d_gene: TRBD2
j_gene: TRBJ2-3
v_gene: TRBV2
abundance: NA

CDR3nt: TGTGCCAGTACCACACGCCCGGGACAGGGGAGTTCACCCCTCCACTTT
CDR3aa: CASTTRPGQGSSPLHF
d_gene: TRBD1
j_gene: TRBJ1-6
v_gene: TRBV19
abundance: NA

CDR3nt: TGTGCCAGCAGTTACTCGGGCTCCCCCGGCTACACCTTC
CDR3aa: CASSYSGSPGYTF
d_gene: NA
j_gene: TRBJ1-2
v_gene: TRBV6-5
abundance: NA

CDR3nt: TGTGCCAGCAGCTTGACATTAGCGGGAGGGGCCTACAATGAGCAGTTCTTC
CDR3aa: CASSLTLAGGAYNEQFF
d_gene: TRBD2
j_gene: TRBJ2-1
v_gene: TRBV11-2
abundance: NA

CDR3nt: TGTGCCAGCAGCCCCAAAGATGGGGACAGGGGCTGGCCTGAAGCTTTCTTT
CDR3aa: CASSPKDGDRGWPEAFF
d_gene: TRBD1
j_gene: TRBJ1-1
v_gene: TRBV9
abundance: NA

CDR3nt: TGTGCCAGTAGTGTTCTAGCGACTAATGAGCAGTTCTTC
CDR3aa: CASSVLATNEQFF
d_gene: NA
j_gene: TRBJ2-1
v_gene: TRBV19
abundance: NA

CDR3nt: TGTGCCAGCAGCACGCCGGGACAGGGGGCTCCCACAGATACGCAGTATTTT
CDR3aa: CASSTPGQGAPTDTQYF
d_gene: TRBD1
j_gene: TRBJ2-3
v_gene: TRBV7-6
abundance: NA

CDR3nt: TGTGCCAGCAGCCCCCAGGCGGGGCAAGAGACCCAGTACTTC
CDR3aa: CASSPQAGQETQYF
d_gene: NA
j_gene: TRBJ2-5
v_gene: TRBV9
abundance: once